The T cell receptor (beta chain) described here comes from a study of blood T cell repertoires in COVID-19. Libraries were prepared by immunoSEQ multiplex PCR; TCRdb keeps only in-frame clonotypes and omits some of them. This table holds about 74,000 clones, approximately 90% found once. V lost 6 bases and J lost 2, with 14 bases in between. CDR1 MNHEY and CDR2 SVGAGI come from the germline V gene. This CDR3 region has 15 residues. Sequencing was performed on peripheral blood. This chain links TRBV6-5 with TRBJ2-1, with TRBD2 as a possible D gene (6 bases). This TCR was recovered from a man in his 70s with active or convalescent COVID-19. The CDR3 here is CASRPGTPTYNEQFF. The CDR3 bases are TGTGCCAGCAGGCCCGGGACTCCAACCTACAATGAGCAGTTCTTC.